The 3 T cell receptor beta chains below come from one sample, sequenced in a study of blood T cell repertoires in COVID-19. TCRdb's copy holds only in-frame clones and misses some; the assay was immunoSEQ multiplex PCR. The data show more than 85,000 clones, 80% to 90% seen once. The specimen sequenced was peripheral blood. The origin of the receptors is a woman aged 60 to 75 with acute or convalescent COVID-19.

J is TRBJ2-2 and V is TRBV19, with 9 nucleotides matching TRBD2. J was trimmed by 8 bases and V by 4 bases; bases with no gene match: 5. Germline loops: CDR1 LNHDA, CDR2 SQIVND (reference sequence). This CDR3 is built from 14 residues. For the CDR3, the DNA is TGTGCCAGTAGTACTCTTCTAGCGGGGGGGGAGCTGTTTTTT. It specifies CASSTLLAGGELFF.

This clone has just a few counts. The genes are TRBV3-1 (or the pseudogene TRBV3-2) and TRBJ1-4; D remains ambiguous. V was cut by 1 base and J by 5 bases, with 11 bases left in between. This CDR3 region has 15 residues. CDR1 and CDR2 (germline): LGHDT, YNNKEL (reference sequence). For the CDR3, the DNA is TGTGCCAGCAGCCAAGGTCGACAACCAAATGAAAAACTGTTTTTT. It translates to CASSQGRQPNEKLFF.

This rearrangement joins TRBV5-6 to TRBJ1-5; unclear D gene. The germline V and J ends were trimmed by 3 bases and 8 bases, with 12 bases remaining between them. The CDR3 covers 13 residues. The germline V gene has CDR1 SGHDT and CDR2 YYEEEE. The CDR3 DNA reads TGTGCCAGCAGCTACTACGGGGTTGAGCCCCAGCATTTT. Amino acids: CASSYYGVEPQHF.